Each of the 32 T cell receptor beta chains below was sequenced from the same sample in a study of technical replicates of blood from several donors. The assay was immunoSEQ multiplex PCR, and TCRdb's table has in-frame clones only and misses some. In the table there are approximately 76,000 clones, roughly 85% of which are singletons. Sequences were obtained from PBMCs. These receptors all stem from a human donor in good health. Some clones in this sample may be carry-over from other donors' samples.

J is TRBJ2-2 and V is TRBV27; 10 bases are a match to TRBD1. This CDR3 has 17 amino acids. CDR1 is MNHEY and CDR2 is SMNVEV in the germline V gene (reference sequence). V shed 1 base and J 0 bases; nucleotides not matched to a gene: 2. CDR3 in DNA: TGTGCCAGCAGTTTATACGGACAGGGGGCGAACACCGGGGAGCTGTTTTTT. This encodes CASSLYGQGANTGELFF.

Only a few counts were recorded for this clone. The genes are TRBV7-2 and TRBJ2-7; TRBD2 agrees at 15 bases. The V gene's germline CDR1 is SGHTA and CDR2 FQGNSA. V trimming: 4 bases; J trimming: 3 bases; junction bases outside the gene matches: 1. The CDR3 is made up of 15 amino acids. In DNA, the CDR3 is TGTGCCAGCAGCTGGGGACTAGCGGGAGGCTACGAGCAGTACTTC. Protein sequence: CASSWGLAGGYEQYF.

This clone was detected once. The chain employs TRBV5-4 and TRBJ2-7; 9 nucleotides align to TRBD2. The CDR3 is made up of 13 amino acids. The V gene end was trimmed by 4 bases and the J gene end by 12 bases; junction bases not matched to a gene: 11. Germline assignment: CDR1 SGHNT and CDR2 YYREEE (reference sequence). CDR3 in amino acids: CASSGGLAGPRYF. The CDR3 DNA sequence: TGTGCCAGCAGCGGGGGACTAGCAGGCCCTCGGTACTTC.

The rearrangement uses TRBV4-3 and TRBJ2-5; TRBD1 matches at 8 bases. With 3 bases clipped from V and 4 bases from J, the junction kept 1 base outside the gene matches. The CDR3 covers 13 residues. Germline assignment: CDR1 LGHNA and CDR2 YSLEER. The CDR3 loop is CASSQQGAETQYF. CDR3 in DNA: TGCGCCAGCAGCCAGCAGGGGGCAGAGACCCAGTACTTC.

Only a few counts were recorded for this clone. DNA for the CDR3: TGTGCCAGCAGCCCCGACGGGAGAGAGCAGTACTTC. Translated, it gives CASSPDGREQYF. This chain joins TRBV7-6 and TRBJ2-7; D may be TRBD2 (6 bases). Trimming took 5 bases from V and 7 from J, leaving 12 bases between them. The CDR3 spans 12 residues. Germline CDR1 reads SGHVS; CDR2 reads FNYEAQ.

This clone has a single count. The chain links TRBV19 to TRBJ2-7, with 8 bases fitting TRBD1. The CDR3 spans 11 residues. Germline loops: CDR1 LNHDA, CDR2 SQIVND (reference sequence). Unmatched junction bases numbered 3, after V lost 7 bases and J lost 7 bases. Here the CDR3 reads CASKTGVEQYF. CDR3 DNA sequence: TGTGCCAGTAAGACAGGGGTGGAGCAGTACTTC.

The chain combines TRBV4-3 with TRBJ1-1; D might be TRBD1 (5 bases). V was clipped by 1 base and J by 2 bases, with 14 bases between them. The germline V gene encodes CDR1 LGHNA and CDR2 YSLEER. The CDR3 sequence is 16 residues long. The CDR3 protein is CASSQGSGGFNTEAFF. The CDR3 DNA reads TGCGCCAGCAGCCAAGGATCCGGGGGGTTTAACACTGAAGCTTTCTTT.

The rearrangement links TRBV7-8 to TRBJ2-7; 7 bases are shared with TRBD1. The germline V gene has CDR1 SGHVS and CDR2 FQNEAQ. V lost 0 bases, J lost 2 bases, and 4 bases stayed unmatched. The CDR3 covers 15 residues. The CDR3 nucleotides are TGTGCCAGCAGCTTAGCGGCGACAGGGACCTACGAGCAGTACTTC. Translated, it gives CASSLAATGTYEQYF.

The gene calls are TRBV9 and TRBJ1-1, with 8 bases fitting TRBD1. With 4 bases clipped from V and 5 bases from J, the junction kept 10 bases outside the gene matches. The germline gives CDR1 SGDLS, CDR2 YYNGEE. This CDR3 has 15 amino acids. CDR3 sequence (DNA): TGTGCCAGCAGCTTCACAGGGGGGGGATGGACTGAAGCTTTCTTT. Its protein product is CASSFTGGGWTEAFF.

The V call is TRBV6-6, the J call TRBJ1-2; 9 nucleotides line up with TRBD1. Germline-derived CDR1 and CDR2 are MNHNY and SVGAGI (reference sequence). The CDR3 loop spans 14 amino acids. After removal of 8 bases from V and 4 bases from J, the junction contained 8 bases not matched to a gene. The DNA for the CDR3 is TGTGCCAGCGGTAGGGGACAGGGCGGCTATGGCTACACCTTC. It encodes CASGRGQGGYGYTF.

The rearrangement joins TRBV6-5 to TRBJ2-5, with D tentatively TRBD2 (7 bases). The CDR3 length is 14 residues. CDR1 is MNHEY, CDR2 SVGAGI, per germline. Trimming took off 4 bases at V and 4 bases at J, with 13 bases between the two ends. The CDR3 spells CASSLGGRIETQYF. Here the CDR3 DNA reads TGTGCCAGCAGTTTGGGGGGGCGCATAGAGACCCAGTACTTC.

This clone was seen a single time. The chain recombines TRBV5-4 with TRBJ2-3; TRBD2 matches at 9 bases. Germline CDR1 SGHNT, CDR2 YYREEE (reference sequence). V lost 2 bases, J lost 5 bases, and 12 bases stayed unmatched. The CDR3 length is 17 residues. The CDR3 DNA is TGTGCCAGCAGCTTAAGGACTAGCGCCGAGGGAAAAGATACGCAGTATTTT. This encodes CASSLRTSAEGKDTQYF.

This clone was seen once. The chain combines TRBV28 with TRBJ2-1, with unresolved D. The germline gives CDR1 MDHEN, CDR2 SYDVKM. V lost 5 bases, J lost 6 bases, and 11 bases lay in between. This CDR3 has 13 residues. The chain's CDR3 is CASSMTLVNEQFF. CDR3 in DNA: TGTGCCAGCAGTATGACTTTAGTCAATGAGCAGTTCTTC.

This clone occurred a few times. Other nucleotide sequences from this sample produce the same CDR3. The gene calls are TRBV4-3 and TRBJ2-3; D uncertain. The CDR3 has 15 residues. Trimming cost V 0 bases and J 1 base, with 8 bases left between them. Looked up from germline, CDR1 is LGHNA and CDR2 is YSLEER. In DNA form, the CDR3 reads TGCGCCAGCAGCCAAGAGCGCACCCGCACAGATACGCAGTATTTT. It encodes CASSQERTRTDTQYF.

V usage is TRBV6-1 and J usage is TRBJ1-1; 10 nucleotides agree with TRBD1. The CDR3 spans 14 residues. J lost 6 bases, V lost 2 bases, and 3 bases had no gene match. Germline CDR1 MNHNS, CDR2 SASEGT. CDR3 sequence (DNA): TGTGCCAGCAGTGAAATGGGGACAGGGGCTGAAGCTTTCTTT. Translating gives CASSEMGTGAEAFF.

This clone has only one observation. The V call is TRBV2, the J call TRBJ2-3; no reliable D call. CDR1 and CDR2 (germline): SNHLY, FYNNEI. V was trimmed by 6 bases and J by 2 bases, leaving 6 bases between them. This CDR3 contains 12 residues. The CDR3 nucleotides are TGTGCCAGCAGGGCTTCCACAGATACGCAGTATTTT. Translated, it gives CASRASTDTQYF.

The rearrangement links TRBV6-5 to TRBJ1-1, with D unresolved. V shed 2 bases and J shed 5 bases, with 9 bases lying between them. Per the germline V gene, CDR1 is MNHEY and CDR2 is SVGAGI. The CDR3 loop spans 13 amino acids. CDR3 residues: CASSYKAGTEAFF. For the CDR3, the DNA is TGTGCCAGCAGTTACAAGGCGGGAACTGAAGCTTTCTTT.

The chain joins TRBV28 to TRBJ2-7, with D perhaps TRBD2 (6 bases). V lost 3 bases to trimming and J lost 1 base, with 13 bases between them. The CDR3 is 15 amino acids. Germline-derived CDR1 and CDR2 are MDHEN and SYDVKM. The CDR3 here is CASSFGGGRSYEQYF. CDR3 DNA: TGTGCCAGCAGTTTCGGTGGTGGGAGGTCCTACGAGCAGTACTTC.

This clone came up a few times. V usage is TRBV9 and J usage is TRBJ2-7; possible D gene TRBD1, 6 bases. The germline CDR1 and CDR2 sequences are SGDLS and YYNGEE. Trimming removed 0 bases from V and 2 bases from J, with 9 bases in between. This CDR3 has 14 residues. CDR3 DNA: TGTGCCAGCAGCGTAGAACAGGGACCCTACGAGCAGTACTTC. This gives the protein CASSVEQGPYEQYF.

This clone was picked up one time. The CDR3 DNA is TGCGCCAGCAGCCAAGAGTCAGACACTGAAGCTTTCTTT. Protein sequence: CASSQESDTEAFF. This chain connects TRBV4-1 to TRBJ1-1; D not resolved. CDR1 is MGHRA, CDR2 YSYEKL, per germline. The V and J ends lost 0 bases and 3 bases respectively, with 5 bases between them. The CDR3 consists of 13 residues.

This sequence joins TRBV6-1 and TRBJ2-7, with D perhaps matching TRBD2 (5 bases). The CDR3 spans 12 residues. In germline, CDR1 is MNHNS, CDR2 SASEGT. V was pared by 8 bases and J by 2 bases, with 10 bases between. CDR3 sequence (DNA): TGTGCCAGCTTATACGGGGCCTACGAGCAGTACTTC. Protein sequence: CASLYGAYEQYF.

A few counts support this clone. The V gene is TRBV5-1, the J gene TRBJ2-7, with 8 bases identical to TRBD2. In germline, CDR1 is SGHRS, CDR2 YFSETQ. Germline trimming cut 4 bases from V and 6 bases from J; bases unmatched to any gene: 15. The CDR3 contains 16 residues. DNA for the CDR3: TGCGCCAGCAGCGTCGGGGGAGCGGGGGCATCCGGCGAGCAGTACTTC. Its translation is CASSVGGAGASGEQYF.

CDR3 in amino acids: CASSLRRGGSYEQYF. DNA of the CDR3: TGTGCCAGCAGCCTCCGGAGGGGAGGGTCCTACGAGCAGTACTTC. The V gene is TRBV14, the J gene TRBJ2-7; 7 nucleotides agree with TRBD2. Germline loops: CDR1 SGHDN, CDR2 FVKESK. The CDR3 runs 15 residues. V gave up 4 bases and J gave up 1 base; unmatched junction bases: 7.

V is TRBV7-8 and J is TRBJ2-4; no definite D call. The V end lost 5 bases, the J end lost 0 bases, and 14 bases lay between the germline ends. The CDR3 has 16 residues. Germline V CDR1 and CDR2: SGHVS, FQNEAQ. The CDR3 nucleotides read TGTGCCAGCAGCCCCCCATTAAGACTAGCCAAAAACATTCAGTACTTC. It codes for CASSPPLRLAKNIQYF.

The chain has TRBV29-1 and TRBJ2-7, with 8 nucleotides matching TRBD1. CDR1 SQVTM and CDR2 ANQGSEA come from the germline V gene. The CDR3 consists of 12 residues. V shed 6 bases, J shed 4 bases, and the junction held 5 bases outside the gene matches. CDR3 amino acids: CSVGGQGYEQYF. CDR3 DNA: TGCAGCGTGGGCGGACAGGGTTACGAGCAGTACTTC.

The chain recombines TRBV25-1 with TRBJ2-3, with 9 bases lining up with TRBD2. Germline CDR1 reads MGHDK; CDR2 reads SYGVNS. The CDR3 length is 17 residues. J was trimmed by 2 bases and V by 1 base; bases with no gene match: 7. The CDR3 DNA follows: TGTGCCAGCAGTGAATCCCGGACTAGCGAAGACACAGATACGCAGTATTTT. Its protein product is CASSESRTSEDTDTQYF.

The chain employs TRBV12-5 and TRBJ2-2; the match to TRBD2 covers 8 bases. The germline V gene has CDR1 LGHNT and CDR2 FRNRAP. This CDR3 region has 16 residues. J was trimmed by 6 bases and V by 2 bases; bases with no gene match: 8. The CDR3 is CASGLPLGTRAGELFF. DNA for the CDR3: TGTGCTAGTGGTTTGCCCCTCGGGACTAGGGCCGGGGAGCTGTTTTTT.

This clone showed up just once. J is TRBJ2-1 and V is TRBV9; 7 nucleotides line up with TRBD2. CDR3 length equals 17 residues. V dropped 3 bases and J dropped 1; count of bases not matched to a gene: 10. Germline CDR1 is SGDLS and CDR2 is YYNGEE. CDR3 residues: CASSEKGREVSYNEQFF. Written as DNA, the CDR3 is TGTGCCAGCAGCGAAAAGGGTCGGGAGGTATCCTACAATGAGCAGTTCTTC.

The CDR3 DNA reads as TGTGCCATCAGTACGCAGGGGGCGAGAGCTTTCTTT. Its translation: CAISTQGARAFF. The chain couples TRBV10-3 to TRBJ1-1; TRBD1 aligns across 8 bases. The V gene end was trimmed by 5 bases and the J gene end by 10 bases; junction bases not matched to a gene: 6. The germline V gene has CDR1 ENHRY and CDR2 SYGVKD. This CDR3 spans 12 amino acids.

The chain employs TRBV27 and TRBJ2-5; TRBD1 might be the D (6 bases). Germline CDR1 is MNHEY and CDR2 is SMNVEV (reference sequence). V was trimmed by 3 bases and J by 3 bases, leaving 11 bases between them. This CDR3 has 14 residues. CDR3: CASSFVGQEETQYF. In DNA, the CDR3 is TGTGCCAGCAGTTTTGTGGGACAAGAAGAGACCCAGTACTTC.

The V call is TRBV4-3, the J call TRBJ2-1; 9 positions agree with TRBD2. This CDR3 comprises 14 residues. Germline CDR1 reads LGHNA; CDR2 reads YSLEER. The trim removed 3 bases at V and 6 bases at J, leaving 3 bases unmatched. The CDR3: CASSQISGSNEQFF. In DNA form, the CDR3 reads TGCGCCAGCAGCCAGATTAGCGGGAGCAATGAGCAGTTCTTC.

V and J are TRBV7-9 and TRBJ2-1, with D unresolved. Germline CDR1 is SEHNR and CDR2 is FQNEAQ (reference sequence). CDR3 length: 14 residues. Trimming took 1 base from V and 4 from J, leaving 8 bases between them. The CDR3 spells CASSLGSRYNEQFF. In nucleotides, the CDR3 is TGTGCCAGCAGCTTAGGGTCCCGGTACAATGAGCAGTTCTTC.